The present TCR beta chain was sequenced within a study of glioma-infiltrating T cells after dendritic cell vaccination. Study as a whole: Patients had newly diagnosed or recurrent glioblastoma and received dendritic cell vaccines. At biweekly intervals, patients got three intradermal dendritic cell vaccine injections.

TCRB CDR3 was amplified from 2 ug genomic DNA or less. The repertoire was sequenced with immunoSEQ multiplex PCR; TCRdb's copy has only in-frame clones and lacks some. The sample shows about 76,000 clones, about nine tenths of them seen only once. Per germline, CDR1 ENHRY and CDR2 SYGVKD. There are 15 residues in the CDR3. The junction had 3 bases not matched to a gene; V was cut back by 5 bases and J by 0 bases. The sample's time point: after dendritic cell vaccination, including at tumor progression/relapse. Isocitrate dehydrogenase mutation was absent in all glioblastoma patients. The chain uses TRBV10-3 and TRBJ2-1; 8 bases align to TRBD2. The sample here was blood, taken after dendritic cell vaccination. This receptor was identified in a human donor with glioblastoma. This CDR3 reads CAISLSGSSYNEQFF. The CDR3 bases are TGTGCCATCAGTCTAAGCGGGAGCTCCTACAATGAGCAGTTCTTC.